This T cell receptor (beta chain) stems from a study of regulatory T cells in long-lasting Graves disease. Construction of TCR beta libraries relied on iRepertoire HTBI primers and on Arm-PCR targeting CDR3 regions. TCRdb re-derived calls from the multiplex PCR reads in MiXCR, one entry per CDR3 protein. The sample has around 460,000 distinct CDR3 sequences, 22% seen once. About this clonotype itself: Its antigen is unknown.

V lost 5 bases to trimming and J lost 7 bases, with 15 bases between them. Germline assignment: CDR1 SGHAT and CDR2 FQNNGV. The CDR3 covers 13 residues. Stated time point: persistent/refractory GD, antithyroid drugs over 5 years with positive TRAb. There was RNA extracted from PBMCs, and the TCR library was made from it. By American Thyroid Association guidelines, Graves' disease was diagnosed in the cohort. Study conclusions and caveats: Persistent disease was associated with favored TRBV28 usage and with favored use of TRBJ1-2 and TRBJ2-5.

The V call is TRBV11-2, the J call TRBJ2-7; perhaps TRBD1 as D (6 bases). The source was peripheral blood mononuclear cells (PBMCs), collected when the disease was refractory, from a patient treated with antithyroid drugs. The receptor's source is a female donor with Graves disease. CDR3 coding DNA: TGTGCCAGCAGCCCCACAGGGAAGGGTGAGCAGTACTTC. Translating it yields CASSPTGKGEQYF.